One sample yielded the 4 T cell receptor beta chains listed below, sequenced in a study of blood T cell repertoires in COVID-19. Profiled with immunoSEQ multiplex PCR; TCRdb holds only in-frame clones, not every one. This sample has over 60,000 clones, with roughly 90% found just once. Input material: peripheral blood. The receptors here all came from a man in his sixties with acute or convalescent COVID-19.

The rearrangement uses TRBV5-1 and TRBJ1-5; TRBD1 is a possible D gene (5 bases). Deletions cut 6 bases from V and 6 bases from J, with 13 bases between. This CDR3 region has 13 residues. Germline CDR1 reads SGHRS; CDR2 reads YFSETQ. CDR3 region: CASNGPGGQPQHF. The DNA for the CDR3 is TGCGCCAGCAATGGGCCGGGGGGTCAGCCCCAGCATTTT.

In DNA, the CDR3 is TGTGCCAGCAGCTCTACAGGGGGTTTGGGGGGAACTGAAGCTTTCTTT. It specifies CASSSTGGLGGTEAFF. The chain recombines TRBV7-2 with TRBJ1-1; 8 positions match TRBD1. Germline CDR1 reads SGHTA; CDR2 reads FQGNSA. Germline trimming cut 4 bases from V and 5 bases from J; bases unmatched to any gene: 12. CDR3 length: 16 amino acids.

This chain uses TRBV7-8 with TRBJ1-3; TRBD1 agrees at 8 bases. V lost 0 bases and J lost 3; bases outside the gene matches: 13. The germline CDR1 and CDR2 sequences are SGHVS and FQNEAQ. The CDR3 has 19 amino acids. The CDR3 is CASSLATPFRTGLGNTIYF. The CDR3 coding sequence is TGTGCCAGCAGCTTAGCGACTCCGTTCCGGACAGGGCTTGGAAACACCATATATTTT. The full variable domain, its missing parts supplied by reference TRBV7-8 and TRBJ1-3, is GAGVSQSPRYKVAKRGQDVALRCDPISGHVSLFWYQQALGQGPEFLTYFQNEAQLDKSGLPSDRFFAERPEGSVSTLKIQRTQQEDSAVYLCASSLATPFRTGLGNTIYFGEGSWLTVV.

V and J are TRBV10-3 and TRBJ2-2, with TRBD1 as a possible D gene (5 bases). CDR1 and CDR2 (germline): ENHRY, SYGVKD. Between the trimmed V and J ends, which lost 10 bases and 0 bases, there was a span of 15 bases. The CDR3 sequence is 15 residues long. The CDR3 loop is CATQTENANTGELFF. The CDR3 bases are TGTGCCACTCAGACAGAGAACGCGAACACCGGGGAGCTGTTTTTT.